The next 5 T cell receptor beta chains were all read from a single sample in a study of blood T cell repertoires in COVID-19. Method: immunoSEQ multiplex PCR; TCRdb's copy keeps in-frame clones and lacks some. The sample shows about 390,000 clones, 87% of them seen only once. The sample taken for sequencing was PBMCs or T cells enriched from blood (not recorded which). Receptors originate from a woman aged 45-65 years who had recovered from COVID-19.

This chain joins TRBV7-9 and TRBJ1-2; D uncertain. The CDR3 has 15 amino acids. Germline CDR1 is SEHNR and CDR2 is FQNEAQ (reference sequence). V was shortened by 5 bases and J by 2 bases, with 15 bases between the two germline ends. The CDR3 loop is CASSHLGPLNYGYTF. Here the CDR3 DNA reads TGTGCCAGCAGCCATCTTGGCCCGCTGAACTATGGCTACACCTTC.

Concerning this clone: This CDR3 is also generated by other DNA sequences in the sample. This chain links TRBV6-5 with TRBJ1-5; 8 bases are shared with TRBD1. From germline, CDR1 is MNHEY and CDR2 SVGAGI. V lost 6 bases, J lost 5 bases, and 3 bases stayed unmatched. This CDR3 has 13 amino acids. The chain's CDR3 is CASSLDRDQPQHF. DNA for the CDR3: TGTGCCAGCAGCTTGGACAGGGATCAGCCCCAGCATTTT.

This rearrangement joins TRBV7-9 to TRBJ1-6, with 9 nucleotides matching TRBD1. Germline loops: CDR1 SEHNR, CDR2 FQNEAQ (reference sequence). V gave up 5 bases and J gave up 7 bases; unmatched junction bases: 9. The CDR3 contains 16 residues. Written as DNA, the CDR3 is TGTGCCAGCAGCCTTAGAGCCGGGACAGGGAATTCACCCCTCCACTTT. It encodes CASSLRAGTGNSPLHF.

The table lists this clone with a count of one. The rearrangement uses TRBV5-4 and TRBJ1-2; TRBD1 matches at 9 bases. Germline assignment: CDR1 SGHNT and CDR2 YYREEE (reference sequence). The CDR3 loop spans 14 amino acids. The ends lost 4 bases at V and 2 bases at J; junction bases unmatched: 3. As DNA, the CDR3 is TGTGCCAGCAGCGTGGGACAGGGCAACTATGGCTACACCTTC. It yields the protein CASSVGQGNYGYTF.

The chain combines TRBV7-2 with TRBJ2-5; maybe TRBD1 (5 bases). V lost 2 bases, J lost 5 bases, and 12 bases lay in between. This CDR3 comprises 14 residues. Per germline, CDR1 SGHTA and CDR2 FQGNSA. CDR3 protein: CASSLRGAWETQYF. CDR3 bases: TGTGCCAGCAGCTTAAGGGGCGCCTGGGAGACCCAGTACTTC.